This is a list of T cell receptor beta chains from one sample in a study of shared clonotypes between healthy human individuals. Assay: immunoSEQ multiplex PCR; the TCRdb copy retains only in-frame clones and omits some. The sample has some 2 million clones, 85% to 95% seen once; the top ten hold around 0.13%. Sequencing was carried out using naive CD4+ T cells sorted from blood. All receptors derive from a man aged 18 to 30 in good health. The CDR3 runs from the conserved cysteine through the conserved F or W. The order of the fields is clone size, D gene, V gene, J gene, CDR3 protein, CDR3 DNA. The D gene is left open where the match is weak. Not every row has a clone size; where given, it reads once, few, many or a size class.

NA	NA	TRBV7-8	TRBJ2-5	CASTPSGAQGETQYF	TGTGCCAGCACCCCCTCCGGGGCGCAGGGGGAGACCCAGTACTTC
NA	NA	TRBV10-2	TRBJ2-5	CASSGPSERETQYF	TGCGCCAGCAGTGGGCCTAGCGAGCGAGAGACCCAGTACTTC
NA	NA	TRBV28	TRBJ1-5	CASSWVVAQPQHF	TGTGCCAGCAGTTGGGTGGTGGCTCAGCCCCAGCATTTT
NA	NA	TRBV18	TRBJ1-1	CASSRVGNTEAFF	TGTGCCAGCTCACGCGTCGGGAACACTGAAGCTTTCTTT
NA	TRBD1	TRBV7-7	TRBJ1-6	CASNFGHSRGYNSPLHF	TGTGCTAGCAACTTCGGACACTCCAGGGGGTATAATTCACCCCTCCACTTT
NA	TRBD2	TRBV30	TRBJ2-2	CAWSDPGLATTGELFF	TGTGCCTGGAGTGACCCGGGACTAGCGACCACCGGGGAGCTGTTTTTT
once	NA	TRBV5-4	TRBJ2-3	CACRREIPQATQYF	TGTGCTTGCCGGAGGGAAATTCCCCAGGCTACGCAGTATTTT
NA	NA	TRBV9	TRBJ2-3	CASSALWGATDTQYF	TGTGCCAGCAGCGCTCTTTGGGGGGCCACAGATACGCAGTATTTT
NA	NA	TRBV7-9	TRBJ1-2	CASSLDKGGYTF	TGTGCCAGCAGCTTAGATAAAGGCGGCTACACCTTC
NA	NA	TRBV6-6	TRBJ2-7	CASSYSLVNEQYF	TGTGCCAGCAGTTATTCGTTGGTAAACGAGCAGTACTTC
few	NA	TRBV5-1	TRBJ2-7	CASSLVSYEQYF	TGCGCCAGCAGCTTGGTTAGCTACGAGCAGTACTTC
NA	NA	TRBV6-1	TRBJ2-1	CASSEARGQDIRSSYNEQFF	TGTGCCAGCAGTGAAGCGCGGGGGCAGGACATCAGGAGCTCCTACAATGAGCAGTTCTTC
NA	TRBD1	TRBV30	TRBJ2-7	CAWSVSGGLDEQYF	TGTGCCTGGAGTGTTTCAGGGGGCCTGGACGAGCAGTACTTC
NA	NA	TRBV10-3	TRBJ1-2	CAISDPRRQGLDGYTF	TGTGCCATCAGTGACCCCCGTAGGCAGGGCCTCGATGGCTACACCTTC
NA	TRBD1	TRBV10-1	TRBJ1-2	CASSESRTGIGYTF	TGCGCCAGCAGTGAGTCCAGGACAGGGATAGGCTACACCTTC
NA	NA	TRBV4-2	TRBJ1-2	CASSQRGDFRGYTF	TGTGCCAGCAGCCAAAGAGGGGATTTTCGTGGCTACACCTTC
NA	NA	TRBV6-1	TRBJ2-2	CASHGAANTGELFF	TGTGCCAGCCATGGAGCAGCGAACACCGGGGAGCTGTTTTTT
NA	NA	TRBV6-6	TRBJ2-2	CASTRDISGELFF	TGTGCCAGCACCCGAGACATCTCCGGGGAGCTGTTTTTT
NA	TRBD2	TRBV7-2	TRBJ2-5	CASSLVSSGRARETQYF	TGTGCCAGCAGCTTAGTATCGAGCGGGAGGGCCCGAGAGACCCAGTACTTC
NA	NA	TRBV30	TRBJ1-6	CAWNPGGRNSPLHF	TGTGCCTGGAATCCCGGGGGGAGAAATTCACCCCTCCACTTT
NA	TRBD2	TRBV7-9	TRBJ2-3	CASSRREGTDTQYF	TGTGCCAGCAGCAGGAGGGAGGGAACAGATACGCAGTATTTT
NA	NA	TRBV7-8	TRBJ1-6	CASSLVRGLDSPLHF	TGTGCCAGCAGCTTAGTTCGGGGTCTCGATTCACCCCTCCACTTT
NA	NA	TRBV5-6	TRBJ1-4	CASSFGLENEKLFF	TGTGCCAGCAGCTTCGGATTAGAAAACGAAAAACTGTTTTTT
NA	NA	TRBV19	TRBJ2-3	CASSTRTWLTTTDTQYF	TGTGCCAGTAGTACCCGGACATGGTTGACTACTACAGATACGCAGTATTTT
NA	NA	TRBV18	TRBJ2-2	CASSYRLDTGELFF	TGTGCCAGCTCATACCGGTTGGACACCGGGGAGCTGTTTTTT
NA	TRBD2	TRBV6-1	TRBJ2-5	CASSRTSAQETQYF	TGTGCCAGCAGTCGGACTAGCGCCCAAGAGACCCAGTACTTC
NA	NA	TRBV30	TRBJ1-2	CALVYGAYGYTF	TGTGCCCTGGTCTATGGGGCCTATGGCTACACCTTC
few	NA	TRBV7-7	TRBJ2-2	CASSAVTGELFF	TGTGCTAGCAGCGCGGTCACCGGGGAGCTGTTTTTT
NA	NA	TRBV9	TRBJ1-4	CASSRQPTNEKLFF	TGTGCCAGCAGCCGCCAGCCAACTAATGAAAAACTGTTTTTT
NA	NA	TRBV7-6	TRBJ2-7	CASSLEGWGDSYEQYF	TGTGCCAGCAGCTTAGAAGGGTGGGGCGACAGCTACGAGCAGTACTTC
NA	NA	TRBV5-5	TRBJ2-7	CASSFIRGTVSYEQYF	TGTGCCAGCAGCTTTATAAGGGGGACGGTCTCCTACGAGCAGTACTTC
NA	TRBD1	TRBV6-5	TRBJ1-6	CASSTGQGRSPLHF	TGTGCCAGCAGTACCGGACAGGGGAGGTCACCCCTCCACTTT
NA	NA	TRBV14	TRBJ1-1	CASSRGQLSTEAFF	TGTGCCAGCAGCCGAGGACAACTGAGCACTGAAGCTTTCTTT
NA	TRBD2	TRBV10-3	TRBJ2-1	CAISEASGRVYNEQFF	TGTGCCATCAGTGAGGCTAGCGGGAGGGTCTACAATGAGCAGTTCTTC
NA	TRBD1	TRBV5-1	TRBJ2-7	CASSLEGGPEQYF	TGCGCCAGCAGCTTGGAAGGGGGCCCCGAGCAGTACTTC
NA	TRBD2	TRBV6-5	TRBJ2-1	CASSSPGGRWDEQFF	TGTGCCAGCAGTTCGCCGGGAGGTCGGTGGGATGAGCAGTTCTTC
NA	TRBD1	TRBV2	TRBJ2-7	CASGSGTGIYEQYF	TGTGCCAGCGGGTCCGGGACAGGGATCTACGAGCAGTACTTC